The 19 T cell receptor beta chains below were found in one sample sequenced in a study of blood T cells in healthy people across ages (dated by TCRdb to the mid-2010s). Libraries came from 5' RACE. Sequencing was carried out with an Illumina HiSeq 2500. The second PCR ran for roughly 7 to 11 cycles and used a J-beta primer mix along with a sample-barcoded 5' primer. The raw public reads went through TCRdb reprocessing: fastp at Q25, MiXCR clone calling, in-frame beta chains kept. Entries are consolidated by CDR3 protein sequence, retaining the most common genes and DNA. The sample profile shows more than 700,000 distinct CDR3 sequences; 35% to 50% of them were found once. The ten largest clones add up to around 18% of the sample. Material: blood. The receptors originated from a man at least 80 years old in good health.

This clonotype was observed a handful of times. This sequence joins TRBV7-9 and TRBJ2-6, with D perhaps matching TRBD1 or TRBD2 (5 bases each). This CDR3 spans 15 amino acids. Germline V gene data show CDR1 as SEHNR and CDR2 as FQNEAQ (reference sequence). V dropped 5 bases and J dropped 2 bases, with 10 bases sitting between them. CDR3 DNA: TGTGCCAGCAGCCCCAGGGAGACTGGGGCCAACGTCCTGACTTTC. It encodes CASSPRETGANVLTF.

The J gene is TRBJ2-3, the V gene TRBV5-1; the match to TRBD2 covers 8 bases. This CDR3 is 15 amino acids long. Looked up from germline, CDR1 is SGHRS and CDR2 is YFSETQ. V gave up 4 bases and J gave up 4 bases; unmatched junction bases: 8. The DNA for the CDR3 is TGCGCCAGCAGCCGGGGACTAGAAGTCCCAGATACGCAGTATTTT. Protein: CASSRGLEVPDTQYF.

In its sample, this clonotype was seen a few times. The CDR3 nucleotides are TGTGCCTGGAGATCGGATGTTCGGGCTGGCTACACCTTC. Translating gives CAWRSDVRAGYTF. The chain carries TRBV30 and TRBJ1-2, with D unclear. Trimming removed 3 bases at V and 7 bases at J, with 15 bases between. Germline CDR1 is GTSNPN and CDR2 is SVGIG (reference sequence). The CDR3 runs to 13 residues.

With respect to this clonotype: Mismatch with germline at one junction end may stem from a read error. The chain combines TRBV27 with TRBJ2-2; D may match TRBD1 or TRBD2 (5 bases each). The germline V gene has CDR1 MNHEY and CDR2 SMNVEV (reference sequence). The CDR3 loop spans 16 amino acids. CDR3 nucleotide sequence: TGTGCCAGCAGCCTCGGGACGCCCTCGAACGCCGGGGAGCTGTTTTTT. This gives the protein CASSLGTPSNAGELFF.

In the case of this clonotype: A junction boundary mismatches the germline segment, possibly from a read error. The chain couples TRBV20-1 to TRBJ2-3, with D perhaps matching TRBD2 (5 bases). In germline, CDR1 is DFQATT, CDR2 SNEGSKA (reference sequence). This CDR3 has 15 amino acids. CDR3 region: CSAQRASSRTDTRYF. CDR3 in DNA: TGCAGTGCTCAGAGGGCAAGCAGCAGAACAGATACGCGGTATTTT.

This chain links TRBV25-1 with TRBJ2-4, with 7 bases fitting TRBD1. With the DNA end fitting TRBJ2-7 better, the J assignment may be wrong. The CDR3 loop spans 12 amino acids. Looked up from germline, CDR1 is MGHDK and CDR2 is SYGVNS. CDR3 sequence reads: CASSEPGGEQYF. The CDR3 nucleotides are TGTGCCAGCAGTGAACCAGGGGGCGAGCAGTACTTC.

In this sample, this clonotype turned up once. The gene calls are TRBV5-1 and TRBJ1-1, with a possible D match to TRBD1 (6 bases). The CDR3 extends over 13 amino acids. The germline V gene encodes CDR1 SGHRS and CDR2 YFSETQ. Trimming left V 6 bases short and J 7 bases short, with 16 bases between. The CDR3 protein is CASNDLGTSEAFF. In DNA, the CDR3 is TGCGCCAGCAACGACCTGGGGACAAGTGAAGCTTTCTTT.

This chain connects TRBV12-3 or TRBV12-4 to TRBJ1-1; D is ambiguous. V shed 3 bases and J shed 1 base, with 21 bases lying between them. This CDR3 has 18 residues. CDR3 DNA sequence: TGTGCCAGCAGTTTTTATGGCGGGGTGCGAGCTTGGAACACTGAAGCTTTCTTT. As protein: CASSFYGGVRAWNTEAFF.

This chain connects TRBV29-1 to TRBJ2-4; the D is unclear. The J call may be in error: the DNA end matches TRBJ2-5 better. Germline V lookup: CDR1 SQVTM, CDR2 ANQGSEA. The length of the CDR3 is 13 residues. The CDR3 protein is CSVASAGIETQYF. The CDR3 DNA reads TGCAGCGTTGCATCGGCCGGTATCGAGACCCAGTACTTC.

The chain employs TRBV29-1 and TRBJ2-3, with 10 positions matching TRBD1. The germline CDR1 and CDR2 sequences are SQVTM and ANQGSEA. Losses at the gene ends were 3 bases for V and 4 bases for J; bases not matched to a gene: 7. This CDR3 region has 15 residues. As DNA, the CDR3 is TGCAGCGTTGACGAGGGACAGGGGCGCTCAGATACGCAGTATTTT. As protein: CSVDEGQGRSDTQYF.

The chain carries TRBV20-1 and TRBJ2-1; 10 nucleotides match TRBD1. Germline-derived CDR1 and CDR2 are DFQATT and SNEGSKA (reference sequence). With 3 bases clipped from V and 10 bases from J, the junction kept 15 bases outside the gene matches. This CDR3 region has 16 residues. The CDR3 DNA reads TGCAGTGCTAGGGCGACCCTGGGACAGGGGCTAGGGGAGCAGTTCTTC. Residues: CSARATLGQGLGEQFF.

Ten or more counts support this clonotype. The chain links TRBV5-1 to TRBJ2-1; 12 positions match TRBD1. Unmatched junction bases numbered 5, after V lost 2 bases and J lost 8 bases. The germline V gene has CDR1 SGHRS and CDR2 YFSETQ. The CDR3 has 15 amino acids. In nucleotides, the CDR3 is TGCGCCAGCAGCTTTCATGGGACAGGGGGCGATGAGCAGTTCTTC. This codes for CASSFHGTGGDEQFF.

V and J are TRBV10-3 and TRBJ2-7; D might be TRBD1 or TRBD2, each matching 5 bases. This CDR3 region has 16 residues. With 6 bases removed from V and 7 bases from J, the gap between germline ends came to 25 bases. Germline CDR1 reads ENHRY; CDR2 reads SYGVKD. CDR3 residues: CAISERGTPGYNEQYF. The CDR3 DNA reads TGTGCCATCAGCGAAAGAGGGACCCCGGGCTACAATGAGCAGTACTTC.

The genes are TRBV7-2 and TRBJ2-6; TRBD1 matches at 7 bases. Germline V gives CDR1 SGHTA, CDR2 FQGNSA. This CDR3 is 18 amino acids long. The V segment lost 4 bases and the J segment 0 bases; nucleotides outside the gene matches: 9. The CDR3 spells CASSYETGSRSGANVLTF. The CDR3 region has the DNA TGTGCCAGCAGCTACGAGACAGGGTCCCGCTCTGGGGCCAACGTCCTGACTTTC.

The rearrangement uses TRBV28 and TRBJ2-5, with TRBD2 matching 11 bases. J was trimmed by 4 bases and V by 8 bases; bases with no gene match: 6. The CDR3 consists of 14 residues. Germline-derived CDR1 and CDR2 are MDHEN and SYDVKM. Here the CDR3 reads CASGSGGALETQYF. The CDR3 DNA sequence: TGTGCCAGCGGTAGCGGGGGGGCTTTAGAGACCCAGTACTTC.

The V gene is TRBV20-1, the J gene TRBJ1-5; D remains unclear. Germline V CDR1 and CDR2: DFQATT, SNEGSKA (reference sequence). The CDR3 length is 13 residues. The V end was cut by 3 bases, the J end by 1 base, with 7 bases between. The CDR3 coding sequence is TGCAGTGCTAGCGACGGCAGCAATCAGCCCCAGCATTTT. Its translation is CSASDGSNQPQHF.

The chain is built from TRBV12-3 or TRBV12-4 and TRBJ2-7; D is unclear. The CDR3 loop spans 12 amino acids. V was shortened by 0 bases and J by 5 bases, with 5 bases between the two germline ends. This CDR3 is CASSLAANEQYF. CDR3 in DNA: TGTGCCAGCAGTTTAGCGGCTAACGAGCAGTACTTC.

This clonotype was counted once. The V gene is TRBV7-2, the J gene TRBJ1-1; D is possibly TRBD1 (6 bases). Germline CDR1 reads SGHTA; CDR2 reads FQGNSA. This CDR3 has 13 residues. V lost 5 bases to trimming and J lost 6 bases, with 13 bases between them. The CDR3 protein is CASSPAGAPEAFF. For the CDR3, the DNA is TGTGCCAGCAGCCCCGCAGGGGCGCCTGAAGCTTTCTTT.

This clonotype appeared a few times. V usage is TRBV12-3 or TRBV12-4 and J usage is TRBJ2-5; maybe TRBD1 (6 bases). The CDR3 is 15 residues long. The germline V and J ends were trimmed by 0 bases and 5 bases, with 13 bases remaining between them. The DNA for the CDR3 is TGTGCCAGCAGTTTAGCCTACAGGGAGTTGGAGACCCAGTACTTC. This sequence encodes CASSLAYRELETQYF.